Given below is one TCR beta chain in context. In its sample, this clone was seen a few times. Its cognate antigen has yet to be identified. No much larger clonotype is one base removed from it; base qualities were not supplied. The data are from a study of shared clonotypes between healthy human individuals (dated by TCRdb to about 2020). Background on the whole study: A few men and two women, aged 18 to 49 years, made up the cohort. To estimate repertoire size and how much clonotype sharing occurs between individuals, the study deeply sequenced the blood TCR repertoires of five or six healthy adults. For each donor, CD4 naive and CD4 memory were each run on three plates, CD8 naive on two plates, and CD8 memory on one plate. To increase sequencing depth and limit assay-specific biases, TCR repertoire library preparation and sequencing were carried out by different laboratories using diverse techniques. Each donor's leukapheresis produced roughly between roughly 0.85 and 9.5 billion PBMCs. Study-wide findings and limitations: The small number of donors limited the genetic and exposure-history diversity represented. Based on pairwise subsampling, the degree of clonotype sharing among donors was expected to be affected by sequencing depth. About 4.5% of naive CD4, 3.5% of naive CD8, approximately 2% of memory CD4, and 0.35% to 0.4% of memory CD8 clonotypes were shared across a few donors. Incomplete sequencing was indicated by rarefaction of sorted-subset datasets, despite the large sequencing depth. Sampling was restricted to blood, and TCR repertoires in tissue are likely to differ from TCR repertoires in blood. Higher generation probabilities were observed for clonotypes shared by all four sorted-subset donors than for non-shared clonotypes. Larger estimated clonotype richness was generally found for naive subsets than for memory subsets.

Using the deep immunoSEQ assay, TCR CDR3 regions were amplified from genomic DNA by multiplex PCR. Extracted genomic DNA from each cell subset was distributed evenly across all wells of several immunoSEQ 96-well plates, and each plate was treated as a replicate. For sorted subsets, about 0.2 ug genomic DNA, equal to tens of thousands of T cell genomes, was loaded into each replicate PCR. The purified libraries were quantified using a Qubit 3.0 fluorometer, sized with a Bioanalyzer 2100, and then quantified again using the KAPA Library Quantification kit. Every immunoSEQ 96-well plate was sequenced on a dedicated single-read 150-cycle Illumina NextSeq 550 flow cell. As for the authors' bioinformatics: Because the immunoSEQ output held only junctional sequences and lacked quality scores, the filtering could not match the filtering applied to full-length reads. To assign V/J genes and CDR3, sequences were annotated against IMGT germline references using PyIR, a Python wrapper for IgBLAST v1.9. Reads with weak V/J assignments (E-value above 1e-6), missing CDR3, stop codons, out-of-frame junctions, or ambiguous translated residues were removed. V3J clonotypes were defined as sequences sharing an identical inferred V gene, J gene, and CDR3 amino acid sequence. Percentage overlap between repertoires was computed as shared unique clonotypes divided by the size of the smaller repertoire. RTK rarefaction, the Chao1 estimator, and Recon v2.1 estimates of unobserved clonotypes were used to assess repertoire richness. OLGA was used to compute generation probabilities for all TCRbeta clonotypes that the gDNA method yielded from a few donors. What TCRdb holds here is the immuneACCESS table cut down to in-frame rearrangements. Part of the clones is not present; checked against another copy, under half of the missing clones reflect an unresolved V gene, and the others are unexplained. The DNA gave D and trimming, while V, J and clone size come from that table. The sample yields roughly 2,500,000 clones; 93% were counted once. Roughly 0.39% of the sample rests with the top ten.

Healthy HIV-negative adults with no recently reported acute infections or vaccinations were included as donors. Every donor was a Caucasian adult residing in Nashville, Tennessee, USA. CD4+ T cells were enriched by magnetic negative selection; naive cells were then positively selected on CD45RA, and the negative fraction formed the memory subset. Blood was collected by leukapheresis, and PBMCs were isolated by Ficoll-Histopaque density gradient centrifugation and then cryopreserved in liquid nitrogen vapor phase. Analytical flow cytometry was used to check the purity and quantity of every magnetically sorted T cell population. Genomic DNA was isolated from every sorted fraction and measured by UV absorbance on a Nanodrop 2000c. Material for sequencing was naive CD4+ T cells from PBMCs. The cell subset or site label for this specimen denotes: CD45RA+ positively selected. The origin of this receptor is a man aged 18 to 30 in good health. Some clones in this sample may be carry-over from other donors' samples.

At the DNA level, the sequence is TGTGCCAGCAGTTTAGTACTCAGGGGTTTCACTGAAGCTTTCTTT. This is translated as CASSLVLRGFTEAFF. The rearranged chain carries TRBV28 and TRBJ1-1, and the D gene may be TRBD1, 6 bases matching. The junction carries 14 bases between V and J, which are trimmed by 2 bases and 4 bases respectively. The CDR3 holds 15 amino acids from the cysteine to the phenylalanine. Only CDR3 DNA remains: 45 bases, in frame from the first base. The germline V gene gives CDR1 as MDHEN and CDR2 as SYDVKM.